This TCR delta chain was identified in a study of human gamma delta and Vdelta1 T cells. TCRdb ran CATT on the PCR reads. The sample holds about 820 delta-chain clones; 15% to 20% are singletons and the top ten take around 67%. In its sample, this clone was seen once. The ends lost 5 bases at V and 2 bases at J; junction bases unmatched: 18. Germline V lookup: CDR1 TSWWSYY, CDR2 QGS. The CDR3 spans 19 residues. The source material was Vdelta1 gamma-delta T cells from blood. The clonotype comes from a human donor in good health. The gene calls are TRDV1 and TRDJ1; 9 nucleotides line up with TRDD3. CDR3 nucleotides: TGTGCTCTTGGGAGAAATCCCCGGCGCGGGGATACGGGGACCGATAAACTCATCTTT. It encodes CALGRNPRRGDTGTDKLIF.